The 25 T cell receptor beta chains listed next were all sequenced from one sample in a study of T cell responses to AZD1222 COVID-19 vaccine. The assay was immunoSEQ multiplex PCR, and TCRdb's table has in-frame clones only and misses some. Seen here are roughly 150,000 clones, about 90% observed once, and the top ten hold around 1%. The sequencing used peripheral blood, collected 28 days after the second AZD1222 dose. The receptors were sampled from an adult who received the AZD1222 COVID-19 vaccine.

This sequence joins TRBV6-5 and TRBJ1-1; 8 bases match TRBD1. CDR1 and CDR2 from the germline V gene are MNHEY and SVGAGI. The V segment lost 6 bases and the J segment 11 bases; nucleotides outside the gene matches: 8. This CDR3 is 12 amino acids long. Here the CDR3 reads CASRGQGPNAFF. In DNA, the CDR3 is TGTGCCAGCAGAGGACAGGGTCCTAACGCTTTCTTT.

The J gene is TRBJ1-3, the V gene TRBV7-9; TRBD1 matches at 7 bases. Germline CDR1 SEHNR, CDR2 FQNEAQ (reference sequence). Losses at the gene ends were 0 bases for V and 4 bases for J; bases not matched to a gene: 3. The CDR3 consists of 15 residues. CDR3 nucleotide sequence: TGTGCCAGCAGCTTAGCAACAGGGGTCGGAAACACCATATATTTT. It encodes CASSLATGVGNTIYF. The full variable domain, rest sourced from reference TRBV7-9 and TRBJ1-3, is DTGVSQNPRHKITKRGQNVTFRCDPISEHNRLYWYRQTLGQGPEFLTYFQNEAQLEKSRLLSDRFSAERPKGSFSTLEIQRTEQGDSAMYLCASSLATGVGNTIYFGEGSWLTVV.

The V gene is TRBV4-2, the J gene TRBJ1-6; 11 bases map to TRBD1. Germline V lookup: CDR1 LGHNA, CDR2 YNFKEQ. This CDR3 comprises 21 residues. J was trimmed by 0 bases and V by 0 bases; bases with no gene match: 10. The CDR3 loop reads CASSQDLSGQGGSSYNSPLHF. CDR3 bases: TGTGCCAGCAGCCAAGATCTATCGGGACAGGGGGGAAGCTCCTATAATTCACCCCTCCACTTT.

CDR3 sequence (DNA): TGTGCCAGCAGTGAACTCTCTGGTAGGGCATCTAATGAAAAACTGTTTTTT. This translates into CASSELSGRASNEKLFF. The chain has TRBV2 and TRBJ1-4; no clear D gene. CDR3 length equals 17 residues. V was clipped by 2 bases and J by 3 bases, with 16 bases between them. CDR1 and CDR2 (germline): SNHLY, FYNNEI.

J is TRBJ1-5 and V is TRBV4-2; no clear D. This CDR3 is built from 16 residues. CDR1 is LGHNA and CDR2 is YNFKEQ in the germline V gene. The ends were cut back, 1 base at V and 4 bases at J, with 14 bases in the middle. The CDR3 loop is CASSQVALNPNQPQHF. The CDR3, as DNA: TGTGCCAGCAGCCAAGTCGCCCTAAACCCTAATCAGCCCCAGCATTTT.

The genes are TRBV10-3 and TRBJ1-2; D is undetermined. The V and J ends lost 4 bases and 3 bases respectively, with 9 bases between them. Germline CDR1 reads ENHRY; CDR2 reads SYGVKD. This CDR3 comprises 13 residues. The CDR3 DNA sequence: TGTGCCATCAGTGGGAAGGAGGACTATGGCTACACCTTC. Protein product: CAISGKEDYGYTF.

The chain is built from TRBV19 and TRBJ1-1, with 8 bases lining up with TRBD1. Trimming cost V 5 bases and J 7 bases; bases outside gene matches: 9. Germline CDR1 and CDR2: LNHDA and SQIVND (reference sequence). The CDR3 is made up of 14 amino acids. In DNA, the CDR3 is TGTGCCAGTAGTGGACAGGGAGGGATCAATGAAGCTTTCTTT. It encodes CASSGQGGINEAFF.

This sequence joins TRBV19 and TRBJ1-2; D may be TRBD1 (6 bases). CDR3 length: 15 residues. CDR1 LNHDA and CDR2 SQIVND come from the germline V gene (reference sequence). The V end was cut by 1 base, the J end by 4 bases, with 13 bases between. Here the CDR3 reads CASSIAPDSSYGYTF. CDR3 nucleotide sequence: TGTGCCAGTAGTATAGCTCCGGACAGTTCCTATGGCTACACCTTC. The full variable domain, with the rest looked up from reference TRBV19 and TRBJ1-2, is DGGITQSPKYLFRKEGQNVTLSCEQNLNHDAMYWYRQDPGQGLRLIYYSQIVNDFQKGDIAEGYSVSREKKESFPLTVTSAQKNPTAFYLCASSIAPDSSYGYTFGSGTRLTVV.

CDR3 DNA sequence: TGTGCCAGCAGCTGGGAAGCAGAAAACACCGGGGAGCTGTTTTTT. Translated, it gives CASSWEAENTGELFF. The chain has TRBV9 and TRBJ2-2; D ambiguous. CDR1 SGDLS and CDR2 YYNGEE come from the germline V gene. V lost 4 bases and J 2 bases, leaving 12 bases between the germline ends. The CDR3 is 15 amino acids.

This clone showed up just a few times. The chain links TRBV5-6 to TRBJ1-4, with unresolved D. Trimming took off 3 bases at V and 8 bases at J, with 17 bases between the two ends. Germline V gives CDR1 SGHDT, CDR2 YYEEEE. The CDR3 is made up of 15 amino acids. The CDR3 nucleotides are TGTGCCAGCAGCTCTGGCGCATCGACGAGAGAAAAACTGTTTTTT. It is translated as CASSSGASTREKLFF. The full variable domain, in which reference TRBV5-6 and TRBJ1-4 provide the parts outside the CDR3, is DAGVTQSPTHLIKTRGQQVTLRCSPKSGHDTVSWYQQALGQGPQFIFQYYEEEERQRGNFPDRFSGHQFPNYSSELNVNALLLGDSALYLCASSSGASTREKLFFGSGTQLSVL.

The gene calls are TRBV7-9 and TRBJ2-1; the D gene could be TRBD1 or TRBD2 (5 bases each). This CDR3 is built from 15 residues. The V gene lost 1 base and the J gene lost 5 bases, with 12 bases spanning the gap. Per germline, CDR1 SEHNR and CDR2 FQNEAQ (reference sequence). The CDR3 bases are TGTGCCAGCAGCTTAGTGGGGGTGGGTGACAATGAGCAGTTCTTC. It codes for CASSLVGVGDNEQFF.

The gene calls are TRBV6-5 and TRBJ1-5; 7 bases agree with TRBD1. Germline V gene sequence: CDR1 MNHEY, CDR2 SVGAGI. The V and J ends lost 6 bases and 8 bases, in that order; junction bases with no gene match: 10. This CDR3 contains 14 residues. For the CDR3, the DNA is TGTGCCAGCAGCCAAGGACAGGCGGCCGAGCCCCAGCATTTT. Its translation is CASSQGQAAEPQHF.

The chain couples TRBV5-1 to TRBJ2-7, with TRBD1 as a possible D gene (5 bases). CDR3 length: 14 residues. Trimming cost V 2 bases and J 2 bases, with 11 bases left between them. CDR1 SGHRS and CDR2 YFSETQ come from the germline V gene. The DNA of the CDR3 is TGCGCCAGCAGCTTAATGGACAAAGCCTACGAGCAGTACTTC. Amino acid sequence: CASSLMDKAYEQYF.

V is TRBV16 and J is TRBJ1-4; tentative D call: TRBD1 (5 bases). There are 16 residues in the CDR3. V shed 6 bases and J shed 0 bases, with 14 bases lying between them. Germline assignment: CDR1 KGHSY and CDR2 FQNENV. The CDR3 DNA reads TGTGCCAGCAGTTACCGGGGCCCAACAACTAATGAAAAACTGTTTTTT. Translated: CASSYRGPTTNEKLFF. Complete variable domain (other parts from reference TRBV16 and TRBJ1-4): GEEVAQTPKHLVRGEGQKAKLYCAPIKGHSYVFWYQQVLKNEFKFLISFQNENVFDETGMPKERFSAKCLPNSPCSLEIQATKLEDSAVYFCASSYRGPTTNEKLFFGSGTQLSVL.

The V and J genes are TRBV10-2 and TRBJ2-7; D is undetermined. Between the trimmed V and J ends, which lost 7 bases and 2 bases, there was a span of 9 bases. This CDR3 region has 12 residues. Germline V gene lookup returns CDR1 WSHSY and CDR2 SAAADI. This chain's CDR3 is CASTDRPYEQYF. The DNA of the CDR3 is TGCGCCAGCACGGACCGACCCTACGAGCAGTACTTC.

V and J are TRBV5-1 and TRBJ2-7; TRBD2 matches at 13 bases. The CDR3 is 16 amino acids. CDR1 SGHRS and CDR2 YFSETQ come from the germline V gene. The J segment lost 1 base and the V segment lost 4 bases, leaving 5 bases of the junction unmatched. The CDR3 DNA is TGCGCCAGCAGCCCTGGACTAGCGGGGGTTTCCTACGAGCAGTACTTC. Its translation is CASSPGLAGVSYEQYF.

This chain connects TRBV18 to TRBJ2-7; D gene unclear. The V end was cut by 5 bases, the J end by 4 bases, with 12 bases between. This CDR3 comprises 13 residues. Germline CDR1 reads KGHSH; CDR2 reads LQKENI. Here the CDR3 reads CASSDVWGYEQYF. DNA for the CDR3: TGTGCCAGCTCAGACGTATGGGGATACGAGCAGTACTTC.

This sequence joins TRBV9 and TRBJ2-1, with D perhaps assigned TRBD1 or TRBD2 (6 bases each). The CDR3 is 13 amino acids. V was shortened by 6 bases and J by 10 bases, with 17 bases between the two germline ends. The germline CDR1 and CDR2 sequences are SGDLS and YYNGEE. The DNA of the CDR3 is TGTGCCAGCACCTTAGGGGGAGGAGGGGAGCAGTTCTTC. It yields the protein CASTLGGGGEQFF.

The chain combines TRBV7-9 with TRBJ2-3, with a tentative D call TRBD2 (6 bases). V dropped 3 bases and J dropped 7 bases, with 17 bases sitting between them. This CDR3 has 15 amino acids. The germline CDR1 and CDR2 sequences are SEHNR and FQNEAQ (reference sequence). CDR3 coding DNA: TGTGCCAGCAGCTTTATGACGGGGACTCCTAATACGCAGTATTTT. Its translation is CASSFMTGTPNTQYF.

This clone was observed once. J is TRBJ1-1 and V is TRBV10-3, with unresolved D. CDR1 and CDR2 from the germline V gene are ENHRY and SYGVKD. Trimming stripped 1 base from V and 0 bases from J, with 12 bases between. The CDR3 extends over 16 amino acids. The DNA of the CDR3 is TGTGCCATCAGTGAGTGGGCGGAAAATATGAACACTGAAGCTTTCTTT. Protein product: CAISEWAENMNTEAFF.

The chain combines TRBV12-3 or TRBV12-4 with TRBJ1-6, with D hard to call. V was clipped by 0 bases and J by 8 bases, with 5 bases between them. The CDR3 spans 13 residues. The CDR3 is CASSLARDSPLHF. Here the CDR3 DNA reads TGTGCCAGCAGTTTAGCGCGGGATTCACCCCTCCACTTT.

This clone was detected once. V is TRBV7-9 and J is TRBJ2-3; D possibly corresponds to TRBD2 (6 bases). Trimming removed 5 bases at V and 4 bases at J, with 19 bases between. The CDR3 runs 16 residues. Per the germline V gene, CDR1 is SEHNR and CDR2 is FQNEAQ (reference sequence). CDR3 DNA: TGTGCCAGCAGCGACCCTCCGAGACTAGTATCAGATACGCAGTATTTT. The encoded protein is CASSDPPRLVSDTQYF. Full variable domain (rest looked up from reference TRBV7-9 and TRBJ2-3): DTGVSQNPRHKITKRGQNVTFRCDPISEHNRLYWYRQTLGQGPEFLTYFQNEAQLEKSRLLSDRFSAERPKGSFSTLEIQRTEQGDSAMYLCASSDPPRLVSDTQYFGPGTRLTVL.

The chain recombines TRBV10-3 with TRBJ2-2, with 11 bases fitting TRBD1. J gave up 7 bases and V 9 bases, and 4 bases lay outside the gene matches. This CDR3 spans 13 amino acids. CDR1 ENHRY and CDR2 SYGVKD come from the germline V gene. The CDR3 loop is CAMGQGDFGELFF. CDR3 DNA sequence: TGTGCCATGGGACAGGGGGATTTCGGGGAGCTGTTTTTT.

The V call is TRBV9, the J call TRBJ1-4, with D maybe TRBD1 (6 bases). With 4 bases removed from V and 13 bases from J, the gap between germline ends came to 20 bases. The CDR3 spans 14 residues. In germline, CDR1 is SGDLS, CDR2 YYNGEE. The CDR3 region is CASSSRDITSGLFF. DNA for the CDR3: TGTGCCAGCAGCAGCCGGGACATAACATCGGGACTGTTTTTT.

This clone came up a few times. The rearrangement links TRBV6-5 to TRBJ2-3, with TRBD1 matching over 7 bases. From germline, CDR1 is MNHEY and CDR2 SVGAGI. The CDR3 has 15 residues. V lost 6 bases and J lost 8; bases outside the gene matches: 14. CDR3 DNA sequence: TGTGCCAGCAGGGGGACAGTTCCCAGTGTGAGTACGCAGTATTTT. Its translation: CASRGTVPSVSTQYF.